This T cell receptor (beta chain) originates from a study of cytomegalovirus exposure and HLA in healthy donors. The donors gave bone marrow, and they were healthy. The PCR was carried out with 60 Vbeta primers and 13 Jbeta primers. Sequencing was performed with immunoSEQ multiplex PCR; in TCRdb, only in-frame clones are kept and a portion is missing. The data contain 80,000 to 95,000 clones, nearly 70% of them seen just once; the ten biggest clones take up roughly 15%. Germline V CDR1 and CDR2: LNHNV, YYDKDF (reference sequence). This CDR3 spans 18 amino acids. V lost 0 bases and J lost 2; bases outside the gene matches: 12.

Input material: PBMCs. The genes are TRBV15 and TRBJ2-5; 7 nucleotides align to TRBD1. This TCR came from a woman in her forties or fifties in good health and CMV-seropositive. The chain's CDR3 is CATSRDAPGQFGQETQYF. CDR3 DNA sequence: TGTGCCACCAGCAGAGATGCCCCGGGACAGTTTGGACAAGAGACCCAGTACTTC.